This TCR beta chain emerged from a study of blood T cell repertoires in COVID-19. The table came from immunoSEQ multiplex PCR; TCRdb's copy has only in-frame clones and leaves some out. Of fewer than 300,000 clones listed, over 80% are singletons. Germline CDR1 KGHDR, CDR2 SFDVKD. Trimming cost V 5 bases and J 2 bases, with 8 bases left between them. This CDR3 spans 13 amino acids. This TCR was recovered from a woman between 45 and 65 years old with COVID-19, enrolled during active disease. The V gene is TRBV24-1, the J gene TRBJ1-2, with unresolved D. Sequenced: peripheral blood. The CDR3 coding sequence is TGTGCCACCAGTGTTGACGGGAACTATGGCTACACCTTC. It yields the protein CATSVDGNYGYTF.